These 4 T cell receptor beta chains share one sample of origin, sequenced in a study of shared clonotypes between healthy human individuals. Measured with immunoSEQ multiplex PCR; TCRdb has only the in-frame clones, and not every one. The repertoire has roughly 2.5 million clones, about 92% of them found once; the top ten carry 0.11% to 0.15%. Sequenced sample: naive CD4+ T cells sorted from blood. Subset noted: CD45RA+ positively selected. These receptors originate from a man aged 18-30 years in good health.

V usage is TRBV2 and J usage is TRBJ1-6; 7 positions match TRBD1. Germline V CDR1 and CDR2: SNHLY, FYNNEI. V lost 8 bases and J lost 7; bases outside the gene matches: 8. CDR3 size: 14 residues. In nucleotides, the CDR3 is TGTGCCAGCGGAAACACAGGGGACAATTCACCCCTCCACTTT. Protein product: CASGNTGDNSPLHF.

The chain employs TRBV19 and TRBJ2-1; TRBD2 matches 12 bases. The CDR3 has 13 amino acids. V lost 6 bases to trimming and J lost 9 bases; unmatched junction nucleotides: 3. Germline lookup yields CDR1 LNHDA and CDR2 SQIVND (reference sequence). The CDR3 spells CASRRTSGIEQFF. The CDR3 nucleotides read TGTGCCAGTAGAAGGACTAGCGGGATTGAGCAGTTCTTC.

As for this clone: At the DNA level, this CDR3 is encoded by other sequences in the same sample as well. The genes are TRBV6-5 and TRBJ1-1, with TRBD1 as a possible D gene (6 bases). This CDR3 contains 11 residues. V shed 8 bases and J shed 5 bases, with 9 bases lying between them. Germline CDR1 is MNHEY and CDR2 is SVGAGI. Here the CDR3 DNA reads TGTGCCAGCTCTAGGGGGACTGAAGCTTTCTTT. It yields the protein CASSRGTEAFF.

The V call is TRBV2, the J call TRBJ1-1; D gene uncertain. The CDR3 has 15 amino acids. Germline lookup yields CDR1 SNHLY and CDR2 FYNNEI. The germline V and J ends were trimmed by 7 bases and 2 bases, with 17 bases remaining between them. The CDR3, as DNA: TGTGCCAGCATTTTCTATTCGGACTTAAACACTGAAGCTTTCTTT. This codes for CASIFYSDLNTEAFF.